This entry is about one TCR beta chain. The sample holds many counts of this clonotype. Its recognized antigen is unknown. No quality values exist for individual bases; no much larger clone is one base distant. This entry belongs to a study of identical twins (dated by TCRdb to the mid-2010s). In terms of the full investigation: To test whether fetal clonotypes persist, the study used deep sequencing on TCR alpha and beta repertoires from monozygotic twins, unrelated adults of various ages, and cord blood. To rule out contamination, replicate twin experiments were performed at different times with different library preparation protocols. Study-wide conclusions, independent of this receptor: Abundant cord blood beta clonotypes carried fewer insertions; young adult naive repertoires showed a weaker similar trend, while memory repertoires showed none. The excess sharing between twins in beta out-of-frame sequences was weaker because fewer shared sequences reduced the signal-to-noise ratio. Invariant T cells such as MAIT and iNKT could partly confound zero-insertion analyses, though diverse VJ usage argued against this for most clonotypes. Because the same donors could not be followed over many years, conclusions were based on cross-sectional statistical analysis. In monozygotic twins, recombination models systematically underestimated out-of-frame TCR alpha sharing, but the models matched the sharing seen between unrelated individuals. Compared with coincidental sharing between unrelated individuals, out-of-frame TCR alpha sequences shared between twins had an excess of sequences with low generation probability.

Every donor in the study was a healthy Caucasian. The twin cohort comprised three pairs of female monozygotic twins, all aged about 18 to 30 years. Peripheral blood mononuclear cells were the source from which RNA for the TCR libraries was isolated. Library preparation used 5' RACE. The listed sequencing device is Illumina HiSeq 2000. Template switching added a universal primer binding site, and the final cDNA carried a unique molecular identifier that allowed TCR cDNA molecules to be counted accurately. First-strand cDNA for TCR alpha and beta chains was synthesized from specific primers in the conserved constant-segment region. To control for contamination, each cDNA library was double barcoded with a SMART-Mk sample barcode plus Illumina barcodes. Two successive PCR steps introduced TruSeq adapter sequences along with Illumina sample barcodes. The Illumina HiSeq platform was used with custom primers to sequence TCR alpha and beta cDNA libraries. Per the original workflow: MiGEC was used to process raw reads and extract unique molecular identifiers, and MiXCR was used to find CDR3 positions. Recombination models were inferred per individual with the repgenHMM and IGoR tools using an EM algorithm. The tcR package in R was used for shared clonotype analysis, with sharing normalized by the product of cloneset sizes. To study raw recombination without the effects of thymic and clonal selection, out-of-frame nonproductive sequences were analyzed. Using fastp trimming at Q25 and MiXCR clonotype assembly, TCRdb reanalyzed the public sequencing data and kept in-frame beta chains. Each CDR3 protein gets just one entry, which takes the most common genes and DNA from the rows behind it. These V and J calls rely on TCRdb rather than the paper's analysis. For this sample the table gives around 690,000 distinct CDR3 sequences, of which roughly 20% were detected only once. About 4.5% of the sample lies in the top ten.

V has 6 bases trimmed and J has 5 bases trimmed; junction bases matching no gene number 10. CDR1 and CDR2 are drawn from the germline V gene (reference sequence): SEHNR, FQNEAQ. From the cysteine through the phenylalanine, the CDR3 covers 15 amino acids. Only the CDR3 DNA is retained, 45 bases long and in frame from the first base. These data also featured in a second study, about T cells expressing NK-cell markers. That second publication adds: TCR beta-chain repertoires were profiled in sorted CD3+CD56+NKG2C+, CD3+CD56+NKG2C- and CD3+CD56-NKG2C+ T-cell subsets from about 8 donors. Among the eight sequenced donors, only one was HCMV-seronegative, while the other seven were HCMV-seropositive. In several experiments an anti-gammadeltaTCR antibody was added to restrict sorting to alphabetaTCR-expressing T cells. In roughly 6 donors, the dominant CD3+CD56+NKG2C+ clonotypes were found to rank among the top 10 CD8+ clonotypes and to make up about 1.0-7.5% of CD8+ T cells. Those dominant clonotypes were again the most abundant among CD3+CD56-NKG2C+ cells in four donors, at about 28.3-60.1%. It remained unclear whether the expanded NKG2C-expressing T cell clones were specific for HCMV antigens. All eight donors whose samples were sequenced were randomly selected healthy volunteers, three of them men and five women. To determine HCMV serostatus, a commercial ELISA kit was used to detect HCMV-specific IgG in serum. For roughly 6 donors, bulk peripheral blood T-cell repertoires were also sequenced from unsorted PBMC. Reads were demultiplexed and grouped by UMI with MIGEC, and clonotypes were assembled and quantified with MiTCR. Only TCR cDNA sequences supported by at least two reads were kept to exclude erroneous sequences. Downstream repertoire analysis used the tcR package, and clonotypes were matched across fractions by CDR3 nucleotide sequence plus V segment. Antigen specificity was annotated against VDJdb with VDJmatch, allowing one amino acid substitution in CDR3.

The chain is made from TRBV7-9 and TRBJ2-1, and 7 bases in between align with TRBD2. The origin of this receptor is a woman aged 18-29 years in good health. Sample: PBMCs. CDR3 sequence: CASSTYTSGNNEQFF. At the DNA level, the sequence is TGTGCCAGCAGTACCTATACAAGCGGGAACAATGAGCAGTTCTTC.